This TCR beta chain derives from a study of shared clonotypes between healthy human individuals. Study-wide results and caveats: The naive CD4 repertoires of several donors were compared, and approximately 5% of clonotypes were shared. Non-shared clonotypes displayed generation probabilities falling below those of clonotypes present in all four donors. Blood alone was sampled, and tissue repertoires likely differ.

Within Nashville, Tennessee resided all donors, each a Caucasian adult. V was clipped by 3 bases and J by 12 bases, with 15 bases between them. Germline V gene sequence: CDR1 ENHRY, CDR2 SYGVKD. CDR3 size: 13 residues. This table comes from immunoSEQ multiplex PCR, and its TCRdb copy is limited to in-frame clones, with some not included. The repertoire includes about 2.4 million clones, about 92% of them detected once, and roughly 0.14% sits in the top ten. For this clone: Its matching antigen is unknown.

The sample comprised naive CD4+ T cells sorted from blood. Subset reported: CD45RA+ positively selected. The chain has TRBV10-3 and TRBJ2-1, with TRBD2 as a possible D gene (6 bases). This receptor was taken from a man between 18 and 29 years old in good health. CDR3 DNA sequence: TGTGCCATCAGTGACGGGGCGGGAACGTCGCAGTTCTTC. It yields the protein CAISDGAGTSQFF.